Listed below are T cell receptor beta chains from one sample, sequenced in a study of radiotherapy plus CTLA-4 blockade in lung cancer. This table comes from immunoSEQ multiplex PCR, and its TCRdb copy is limited to in-frame clones, with some not included. The table shows 90,000 to 100,000 clones, with roughly 80% occurring only once. The sample was peripheral blood, taken from a patient treated with radiotherapy plus ipilimumab. The origin of the receptors is a human donor with non-small cell lung cancer that progressed on radiotherapy plus ipilimumab. CDR3s include the opening cysteine and the closing phenylalanine or tryptophan. Each record gives: CDR3 protein, CDR3 DNA, V gene, D gene, clone size, J gene. D genes are given only for firm matches. Clone size, where shown, is once, few, many, or a class for clones that have expanded.

CDR3: CASSLGPTASGNTIYF
DNA: TGTGCCAGCAGCTTAGGCCCGACGGCCTCTGGAAACACCATATATTTT
V: TRBV11-2
D: .
size: once
J: TRBJ1-3

CDR3: CASSLERAINGYTF
DNA: TGTGCCAGCAGTTTAGAACGGGCTATTAATGGCTACACCTTC
V: TRBV28
D: .
size: .
J: TRBJ1-2

CDR3: CASGLSPQVDEQYF
DNA: TGTGCTAGTGGTTTGTCTCCACAAGTAGACGAGCAGTACTTC
V: TRBV12-5
D: .
size: .
J: TRBJ2-7

CDR3: CASRFLGLAPETQYF
DNA: TGTGCCAGCAGGTTTTTAGGACTAGCGCCAGAGACCCAGTACTTC
V: TRBV6-1
D: TRBD2
size: .
J: TRBJ2-5

CDR3: CAGNCGGRGSNNEQFF
DNA: TGTGCCGGGAATTGCGGGGGGAGGGGATCTAACAATGAGCAGTTCTTC
V: TRBV30
D: TRBD2
size: few
J: TRBJ2-1

CDR3: CAWSPLRGRAPEQYF
DNA: TGTGCCTGGAGCCCCCTCCGCGGGAGGGCCCCTGAGCAGTACTTC
V: TRBV30
D: TRBD2
size: .
J: TRBJ2-7

CDR3: CASSALTSGAAYNEQFF
DNA: TGTGCCAGCAGTGCCCTGACTAGCGGAGCGGCCTACAATGAGCAGTTCTTC
V: TRBV28
D: TRBD2
size: .
J: TRBJ2-1

CDR3: CASSVGPGDGYTF
DNA: TGTGCCAGCAGCGTAGGTCCGGGGGATGGCTACACCTTC
V: TRBV9
D: .
size: .
J: TRBJ1-2

CDR3: CASSAGQGYNEQFF
DNA: TGTGCCAGCAGTGCGGGACAGGGATACAATGAGCAGTTCTTC
V: TRBV6-5
D: TRBD1
size: .
J: TRBJ2-1

CDR3: CASSWLQGAVYTEAFF
DNA: TGCGCCAGCAGCTGGTTACAGGGGGCGGTTTACACTGAAGCTTTCTTT
V: TRBV5-1
D: TRBD1
size: .
J: TRBJ1-1

CDR3: CASSDGQVDSYEQYF
DNA: TGTGCCAGCAGCGACGGACAGGTCGATTCCTACGAGCAGTACTTC
V: TRBV5-4
D: TRBD1
size: .
J: TRBJ2-7

CDR3: CASSSATPRDTQYF
DNA: TGTGCCAGCAGCAGTGCGACCCCCCGAGATACGCAGTATTTT
V: TRBV9
D: .
size: once
J: TRBJ2-3

CDR3: CASRTGTSGFVAGELFF
DNA: TGTGCCAGCAGGACCGGGACTAGCGGGTTTGTAGCCGGGGAGCTGTTTTTT
V: TRBV5-6
D: TRBD2
size: .
J: TRBJ2-2

CDR3: CAISRDRGAQPQHF
DNA: TGTGCCATCAGCCGGGACAGGGGAGCTCAGCCCCAGCATTTT
V: TRBV10-3
D: TRBD1
size: .
J: TRBJ1-5

CDR3: CASSLGTRGSGANVLTF
DNA: TGTGCCAGCAGCTTGGGGACCCGCGGCTCTGGGGCCAACGTCCTGACTTTC
V: TRBV5-4
D: .
size: .
J: TRBJ2-6

CDR3: CASAWGEKLFF
DNA: TGTGCCAGCGCCTGGGGGGAAAAACTGTTTTTT
V: TRBV6-5
D: .
size: once
J: TRBJ1-4

CDR3: CASSVGQMNTEAFF
DNA: TGTGCCAGCAGCGTAGGGCAGATGAACACTGAAGCTTTCTTT
V: TRBV9
D: .
size: .
J: TRBJ1-1

CDR3: CASSLGQGNQETQYF
DNA: TGTGCCAGCAGCTTAGGACAGGGAAATCAAGAGACCCAGTACTTC
V: TRBV7-9
D: TRBD1
size: .
J: TRBJ2-5

CDR3: CASSSRDRGQGANVLTF
DNA: TGTGCCAGCAGTTCCCGGGACAGGGGGCAAGGGGCCAACGTCCTGACTTTC
V: TRBV27
D: TRBD1
size: few
J: TRBJ2-6

CDR3: CASSLAWTNKRSETQYF
DNA: TGCGCCAGCAGCTTGGCTTGGACTAACAAGCGGTCGGAGACCCAGTACTTC
V: TRBV5-1
D: .
size: .
J: TRBJ2-5

CDR3: CAISEGASATEAFF
DNA: TGTGCCATCAGTGAGGGGGCGTCAGCCACTGAAGCTTTCTTT
V: TRBV10-3
D: .
size: .
J: TRBJ1-1

CDR3: CASRDAGDYYEQYF
DNA: TGTGCCAGCAGGGACGCAGGGGACTACTACGAGCAGTACTTC
V: TRBV2
D: .
size: few
J: TRBJ2-7

CDR3: CAWRRSSTDTQYF
DNA: TGTGCCTGGAGACGTTCTAGCACAGATACGCAGTATTTT
V: TRBV30
D: .
size: .
J: TRBJ2-3

CDR3: CASSQESGNRGPPMDQPQHF
DNA: TGTGCCAGCAGCCAAGAGTCAGGGAACCGTGGGCCCCCAATGGATCAGCCCCAGCATTTT
V: TRBV4-2
D: .
size: .
J: TRBJ1-5

CDR3: CASSFGALRGETQYF
DNA: TGTGCCAGCAGTTTCGGAGCGTTGCGGGGAGAGACCCAGTACTTC
V: TRBV28
D: .
size: .
J: TRBJ2-5

CDR3: CASSGPGETNRNGYTF
DNA: TGTGCCAGCAGCGGCCCGGGTGAAACCAACCGGAATGGCTACACCTTC
V: TRBV7-9
D: .
size: .
J: TRBJ1-2

CDR3: CASSRSSGKKTQYF
DNA: TGTGCCAGCAGCCGATCTTCAGGGAAGAAGACGCAGTATTTT
V: TRBV11-3
D: .
size: few
J: TRBJ2-3

CDR3: CASSKVRGSLNNEQFF
DNA: TGTGCCAGCAGTAAAGTCCGGGGATCGCTAAACAATGAGCAGTTCTTC
V: TRBV6-6
D: .
size: .
J: TRBJ2-1

CDR3: CASSLVSGRSQETQYF
DNA: TGTGCCAGCAGCTTAGTTTCCGGGAGGAGCCAAGAGACCCAGTACTTC
V: TRBV7-9
D: TRBD2
size: .
J: TRBJ2-5

CDR3: CASSEYWVAGGETQYF
DNA: TGTGCCAGCAGTGAATATTGGGTAGCGGGGGGGGAGACCCAGTACTTC
V: TRBV25-1
D: TRBD2
size: few
J: TRBJ2-5

CDR3: CASSFLQGASNQPQHF
DNA: TGTGCCAGTAGCTTTCTTCAGGGGGCTAGCAATCAGCCCCAGCATTTT
V: TRBV19
D: TRBD1
size: once
J: TRBJ1-5

CDR3: CASSLYAGANYGYTF
DNA: TGTGCCAGCAGCTTATATGCAGGAGCTAACTATGGCTACACCTTC
V: TRBV7-2
D: .
size: .
J: TRBJ1-2

CDR3: CASSGSGSSYNEQFF
DNA: TGTGCCAGCAGCGGTAGCGGGAGCTCCTACAATGAGCAGTTCTTC
V: TRBV9
D: TRBD2
size: .
J: TRBJ2-1

CDR3: CAWSTLAGDGETQYF
DNA: TGTGCCTGGAGTACTCTAGCGGGAGATGGGGAGACCCAGTACTTC
V: TRBV30
D: TRBD2
size: .
J: TRBJ2-5

CDR3: CASSPVSPDTQYF
DNA: TGCGCCAGCAGCCCGGTCTCCCCAGATACGCAGTATTTT
V: TRBV5-1
D: .
size: .
J: TRBJ2-3

CDR3: CASRDGQITQYF
DNA: TGTGCCAGCAGGGACGGGCAGATAACCCAGTACTTC
V: TRBV6-5
D: .
size: .
J: TRBJ2-5

CDR3: CASRRTGDNEKLFF
DNA: TGTGCCAGCAGACGGACAGGGGATAATGAAAAACTGTTTTTT
V: TRBV2
D: TRBD1
size: once
J: TRBJ1-4

CDR3: CASDRTNQPQHF
DNA: TGTGCCAGTGACAGGACCAATCAGCCCCAGCATTTT
V: TRBV28
D: .
size: .
J: TRBJ1-5

CDR3: CASSPPEASLMNTEAFF
DNA: TGCGCCAGCAGCCCCCCCGAGGCCAGCCTCATGAACACTGAAGCTTTCTTT
V: TRBV4-1
D: .
size: .
J: TRBJ1-1

CDR3: CASSLGQGYEKLFF
DNA: TGTGCCAGCAGCTTAGGGCAGGGTTACGAAAAACTGTTTTTT
V: TRBV11-2
D: .
size: once
J: TRBJ1-4

CDR3: CASSLIAGSQETQYF
DNA: TGTGCCAGCAGCTTGATTGCGGGTTCACAAGAGACCCAGTACTTC
V: TRBV5-6
D: .
size: once
J: TRBJ2-5

CDR3: CASSPHAVGVTGGVSYGYTF
DNA: TGTGCCAGCAGCCCACATGCAGTGGGGGTTACAGGGGGCGTAAGCTATGGCTACACCTTC
V: TRBV28
D: TRBD1
size: once
J: TRBJ1-2

CDR3: CASSRLSGNAGELFF
DNA: TGTGCCAGCAGCCGTCTGAGCGGGAACGCCGGGGAGCTGTTTTTT
V: TRBV7-6
D: TRBD2
size: .
J: TRBJ2-2

CDR3: CASSLRQTEAFF
DNA: TGTGCCAGCAGTTTAAGACAGACTGAAGCTTTCTTT
V: TRBV28
D: .
size: .
J: TRBJ1-1

CDR3: CASSLFGSNQPQHF
DNA: TGTGCCAGCAGTTTATTCGGGAGCAATCAGCCCCAGCATTTT
V: TRBV27
D: .
size: .
J: TRBJ1-5

CDR3: CARDRGTEAFF
DNA: TGTGCCAGAGACAGGGGCACTGAAGCTTTCTTT
V: TRBV2
D: TRBD1
size: .
J: TRBJ1-1

CDR3: CASSFRDRGSYEQYF
DNA: TGTGCCAGCAGTTTCCGGGACAGGGGCTCCTACGAGCAGTACTTC
V: TRBV6-5
D: TRBD1
size: .
J: TRBJ2-7

CDR3: CASSLGFGGSAKNIQYF
DNA: TGTGCCAGCAGCTTAGGGTTCGGGGGGAGCGCCAAAAACATTCAGTACTTC
V: TRBV7-2
D: TRBD2
size: .
J: TRBJ2-4

CDR3: CASSWGQANTGELFF
DNA: TGCGCCAGCAGCTGGGGACAGGCAAACACCGGGGAGCTGTTTTTT
V: TRBV5-1
D: TRBD1
size: .
J: TRBJ2-2

CDR3: CASSLFRGTYVGEKLFF
DNA: TGTGCCAGCAGTTTATTCCGTGGGACCTATGTAGGTGAAAAACTGTTTTTT
V: TRBV28
D: .
size: .
J: TRBJ1-4